A selection of T cell receptor beta chains follows, all from one sample in a study of blood T cell repertoires in COVID-19. TCRdb keeps only in-frame clones here, not all; method: immunoSEQ multiplex PCR. Found here are 300,000 or so clones, 83% of them singletons; the top ten hold roughly 1.2%. The material sequenced was peripheral blood. The receptors here all came from a woman in her fifties or sixties with acute or convalescent COVID-19. CDR3s include the opening cysteine and the closing phenylalanine or tryptophan. The D gene is left open where the match is weak. Clone sizes are given selectively: once, few, many, or a class where the clone is expanded.

-	TRBV4-1	TRBJ2-5	15	-	CASSHPLGPGETQYF	TGCGCCAGCAGCCACCCACTTGGGCCGGGGGAGACCCAGTACTTC
-	TRBV11-2	TRBJ1-1	17	-	CASSLVGGNGPNTEAFF	TGTGCCAGCAGCTTAGTTGGGGGGAATGGACCGAACACTGAAGCTTTCTTT
-	TRBV6-2/TRBV6-3	TRBJ2-1	15	-	CASSFTVTSRDEQFF	TGTGCCAGCAGTTTCACCGTGACTAGTCGGGATGAGCAGTTCTTC
-	TRBV6-4	TRBJ1-6	16	-	CASSDNPGLRASPLHF	TGTGCCAGCAGTGATAACCCTGGACTCCGGGCGTCACCCCTCCACTTT
-	TRBV6-6	TRBJ2-7	15	-	CASSYSRGISYEQYF	TGTGCCAGCAGTTACTCCCGGGGTATATCCTACGAGCAGTACTTC
TRBD1	TRBV10-3	TRBJ2-7	13	-	CAISQGAGYEQYF	TGTGCCATCAGCCAGGGGGCGGGGTACGAGCAGTACTTC
-	TRBV30	TRBJ2-4	19	-	CAWSVWGFGEEEGKNIQYF	TGTGCCTGGAGTGTATGGGGGTTTGGGGAGGAGGAGGGCAAAAACATTCAGTACTTC
-	TRBV3-1/TRBV3-2	TRBJ2-3	16	-	CASSQDPGVRTDTQYF	TGTGCCAGCAGCCAAGATCCGGGAGTTCGCACAGATACGCAGTATTTT
TRBD2	TRBV5-1	TRBJ2-3	15	-	CASSSGTSGRDTQYF	TGCGCCAGCAGCTCCGGGACTAGCGGGAGGGATACGCAGTATTTT
-	TRBV6-5	TRBJ1-2	15	-	CASNGAFTDTYGYTF	TGTGCCAGCAACGGAGCTTTTACTGATACCTATGGCTACACCTTC
TRBD1	TRBV6-4	TRBJ2-3	16	-	CASSDLTDRGVNTQYF	TGTGCCAGCAGTGACTTAACCGACAGGGGAGTAAATACGCAGTATTTT
-	TRBV24-1	TRBJ2-3	17	-	CATSALEAGPKGDTQYF	TGTGCCACCAGTGCCTTGGAGGCCGGCCCTAAGGGAGATACGCAGTATTTT
-	TRBV6-5	TRBJ2-7	15	-	CASRVYRNGAYEQYF	TGTGCCAGCAGAGTCTATCGGAACGGAGCCTACGAGCAGTACTTC
-	TRBV15	TRBJ1-1	14	-	CATRRTEMNTEAFF	TGTGCCACCAGAAGAACAGAGATGAACACTGAAGCTTTCTTT
TRBD2	TRBV20-1	TRBJ2-3	15	few	CSASGSGGKTDTQYF	TGCAGTGCTAGTGGTAGCGGGGGGAAGACAGATACGCAGTATTTT
TRBD1	TRBV5-4	TRBJ2-3	13	once	CASSLTTGVTQYF	TGTGCCAGCAGCTTAACCACAGGGGTTACGCAGTATTTT
TRBD1	TRBV6-6	TRBJ1-3	13	once	CASRATGGGTIYF	TGTGCCAGCAGGGCAACAGGGGGCGGCACCATATATTTT